Described below is a single T cell receptor beta chain sequence and its context. This record belongs to a study of beta chain features in type 1 diabetes. The whole isolated RNA underwent reverse transcription, so sequencing captured expressed TCRB transcripts. The protocol was immunoSEQ multiplex PCR, while the TCRdb copy is restricted to in-frame clones and leaves out a portion. The top ten hold approximately 0.44% of the sample, which has over 300,000 clones, 6.5% to 10% seen once. V lost 4 bases and J lost 3; bases outside the gene matches: 11. The length of the CDR3 is 16 residues. Per the germline V gene, CDR1 is SNHLY and CDR2 is FYNNEI.

The chain has TRBV2 and TRBJ2-7, with TRBD2 matching 8 bases. The sequence came from a woman under 30 in good health. The sequenced sample was central memory CD4+ T cells from blood. The DNA of the CDR3 is TGTGCCAGCAGTGTTGGTAGCGGGATCTCGGGCTACGAGCAGTACTTC. Translated, it gives CASSVGSGISGYEQYF.